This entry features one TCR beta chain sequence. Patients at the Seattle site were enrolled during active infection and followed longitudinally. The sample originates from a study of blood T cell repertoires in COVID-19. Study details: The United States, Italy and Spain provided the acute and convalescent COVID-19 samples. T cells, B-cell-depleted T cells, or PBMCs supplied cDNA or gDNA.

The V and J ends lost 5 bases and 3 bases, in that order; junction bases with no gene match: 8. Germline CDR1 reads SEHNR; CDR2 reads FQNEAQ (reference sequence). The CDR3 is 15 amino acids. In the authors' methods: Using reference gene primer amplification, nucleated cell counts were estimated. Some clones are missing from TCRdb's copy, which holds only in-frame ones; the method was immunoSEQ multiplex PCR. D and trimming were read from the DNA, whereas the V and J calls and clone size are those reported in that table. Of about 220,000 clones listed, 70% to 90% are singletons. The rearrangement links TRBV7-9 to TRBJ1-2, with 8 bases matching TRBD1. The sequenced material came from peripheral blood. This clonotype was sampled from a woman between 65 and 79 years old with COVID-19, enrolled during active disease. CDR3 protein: CASSPRTGSDYGYTF. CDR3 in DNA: TGTGCCAGCAGCCCCCGGACAGGGAGCGACTATGGCTACACCTTC.